One sample yielded the 24 T cell receptor beta chains listed below, sequenced in a study of cytomegalovirus exposure and HLA in healthy donors. Researchers ran the PCR with 60 Vbeta and 13 Jbeta primers. Sequencing was performed with immunoSEQ multiplex PCR; in TCRdb, only in-frame clones are kept and a portion is missing. The sample has about 160,000 clones; around 69% are singletons. The sequencing input was PBMCs. These receptors were collected from a man aged 55 to 69 in good health and CMV-seronegative.

This chain links TRBV6-6 with TRBJ2-5, with 7 nucleotides matching TRBD2. The CDR3 runs to 13 residues. V shed 6 bases and J 3 bases; nucleotides not matched to a gene: 4. Germline loops: CDR1 MNHNY, CDR2 SVGAGI (reference sequence). DNA for the CDR3: TGTGCCAGCAGCTGGGGGGGGGAAGAGACCCAGTACTTC. It encodes CASSWGGEETQYF.

V is TRBV19 and J is TRBJ2-7; 15 bases are shared with TRBD2. V lost 4 bases to trimming and J lost 4 bases; unmatched junction nucleotides: 8. This CDR3 region has 17 residues. Germline V CDR1 and CDR2: LNHDA, SQIVND (reference sequence). The CDR3 sequence is CASSTTRTSGRGYEQYF. The CDR3 nucleotides read TGTGCCAGTAGTACAACAAGGACTAGCGGGAGGGGATACGAGCAGTACTTC.

The chain joins TRBV10-1 to TRBJ2-3, with D possibly being TRBD2 (5 bases). V lost 3 bases to trimming and J lost 2 bases, with 12 bases between them. The CDR3 loop spans 15 amino acids. Germline-derived CDR1 and CDR2 are WNHNN and SYGVQD (reference sequence). CDR3 protein: CASSDLTGNTDTQYF. DNA of the CDR3: TGCGCCAGCAGTGACCTCACCGGGAACACAGATACGCAGTATTTT.

This clone was seen a few times. The sample carries other DNA sequences with the same CDR3. The chain is built from TRBV7-2 and TRBJ1-5; D remains ambiguous. The CDR3 is made up of 14 amino acids. Germline loops: CDR1 SGHTA, CDR2 FQGNSA. V was trimmed by 3 bases and J by 7 bases, leaving 13 bases between them. The CDR3: CASSLAPGNQPQHF. The CDR3 nucleotides are TGTGCCAGCAGCTTGGCCCCGGGAAACCAGCCCCAGCATTTT.

The chain employs TRBV7-2 and TRBJ2-7; the D is unclear. Germline CDR1 is SGHTA and CDR2 is FQGNSA. V was cut by 1 base and J by 1 base, with 11 bases left in between. The CDR3 has 15 residues. CDR3 in amino acids: CASSLEWRGSYEQYF. The CDR3 DNA follows: TGTGCCAGCAGCTTAGAGTGGCGCGGTTCCTACGAGCAGTACTTC.

The chain links TRBV7-9 to TRBJ2-3; D not certain. The CDR3 consists of 12 residues. Trimming left V 2 bases short and J 4 bases short, with 4 bases between. The germline V gene encodes CDR1 SEHNR and CDR2 FQNEAQ (reference sequence). CDR3 amino acids: CASSLRADTQYF. CDR3 nucleotides: TGTGCCAGCAGCTTAAGAGCAGATACGCAGTATTTT.

For the CDR3, the DNA is TGCGCCAGCTGGGAGGGCTCTGGAAACACCATATATTTT. This translates into CASWEGSGNTIYF. V and J are TRBV5-1 and TRBJ1-3; D ambiguous. CDR3 size: 13 residues. Per the germline V gene, CDR1 is SGHRS and CDR2 is YFSETQ. V gave up 7 bases and J gave up 0 bases, with 8 bases separating them.

The chain is built from TRBV7-2 and TRBJ2-7; a weak D match, TRBD2 (7 bases). The CDR3 is 15 amino acids. V shed 4 bases and J shed 3 bases, with 16 bases lying between them. CDR1 and CDR2 (germline): SGHTA, FQGNSA. DNA of the CDR3: TGTGCCAGCAGCTCCGGGGGCGGGAGCCTCTACGAGCAGTACTTC. Encoded protein: CASSSGGGSLYEQYF.

For this clone: One end of the junction does not line up with germline, which may come from a read error. The CDR3 DNA reads TGTTCCAGCAGCTTAAGAGGGGGCGCCGCATTCCCCTACGAGCAGTACTTC. Amino acid sequence: CSSSLRGGAAFPYEQYF. The gene calls are TRBV7-9 and TRBJ2-7; 7 nucleotides match TRBD1. Germline lookup yields CDR1 SEHNR and CDR2 FQNEAQ (reference sequence). This CDR3 has 17 residues.

The chain links TRBV29-1 to TRBJ2-3, with 15 bases lining up with TRBD2. Looked up from germline, CDR1 is SQVTM and CDR2 is ANQGSEA. Trimming at V came to 8 bases and at J to 9 bases, leaving 9 bases not matched to a gene. The CDR3 totals 14 residues. CDR3 nucleotides: TGCAGCTCCTGGACTAGCGGGGGGGCGGGGACGCAGTATTTT. This gives the protein CSSWTSGGAGTQYF.

The chain couples TRBV4-3 to TRBJ2-1, with 12 bases identical to TRBD2. CDR1 LGHNA and CDR2 YSLEER come from the germline V gene. This CDR3 is 17 amino acids long. Trimming removed 4 bases from V and 2 bases from J; junction bases left unmatched: 6. The CDR3 loop reads CASSRITSGGTYNEQFF. The CDR3 DNA reads as TGCGCCAGCAGCCGAATTACTAGCGGGGGGACCTACAATGAGCAGTTCTTC.

The chain has TRBV6-5 and TRBJ1-1, with 10 bases lining up with TRBD1. Germline-derived CDR1 and CDR2 are MNHEY and SVGAGI. This CDR3 is 15 amino acids long. Trimming at V came to 6 bases and at J to 5 bases, leaving 9 bases not matched to a gene. The DNA for the CDR3 is TGTGCCAGCAGACCAAGACAGGGGGCTATAACTGAAGCTTTCTTT. Its protein is CASRPRQGAITEAFF.

The chain uses TRBV5-6 and TRBJ1-6; no clear D gene. CDR1 is SGHDT, CDR2 YYEEEE, per germline. The V and J ends lost 4 bases and 8 bases respectively, with 13 bases between them. This CDR3 region has 14 residues. In nucleotides, the CDR3 is TGTGCCAGCAGCCTTAGCGGCTGGGATTCACCCCTCCACTTT. Its protein is CASSLSGWDSPLHF.

This sequence joins TRBV29-1 and TRBJ2-7; TRBD1 matches 8 bases. The CDR3 runs to 12 residues. After removal of 6 bases from V and 7 bases from J, the junction contained 8 bases not matched to a gene. CDR1 is SQVTM, CDR2 ANQGSEA, per germline. The CDR3 sequence: CSVGQESGEQYF. The CDR3 bases are TGCAGCGTGGGACAGGAATCGGGGGAGCAGTACTTC.

The chain has TRBV15 and TRBJ1-5; the D is unclear. The CDR3 covers 15 residues. CDR1 is LNHNV, CDR2 YYDKDF, per germline (reference sequence). V was trimmed by 5 bases and J by 6 bases, leaving 17 bases between them. DNA for the CDR3: TGTGCCACCAGCTTAGACGGAGGTTTAGTTCAGCCCCAGCATTTT. Its protein product is CATSLDGGLVQPQHF.

This clone was detected only a few times. The gene calls are TRBV28 and TRBJ1-5; perhaps TRBD1 as D (6 bases). Germline-derived CDR1 and CDR2 are MDHEN and SYDVKM. There are 15 residues in the CDR3. The V and J ends lost 6 bases and 0 bases respectively, with 12 bases between them. The DNA for the CDR3 is TGTGCCAGCAGCCGACAGGTTAATAGCAATCAGCCCCAGCATTTT. Translating gives CASSRQVNSNQPQHF.

This chain uses TRBV6-1 with TRBJ1-3, with no clear D. There are 16 residues in the CDR3. Germline V lookup: CDR1 MNHNS, CDR2 SASEGT. Trimming took off 1 base at V and 4 bases at J, with 14 bases between the two ends. The CDR3 here is CASSEGGPEAGNTIYF. The DNA of the CDR3 is TGTGCCAGCAGTGAAGGAGGCCCCGAAGCGGGAAACACCATATATTTT.

This chain connects TRBV5-1 to TRBJ2-7; 10 positions match TRBD2. Looked up from germline, CDR1 is SGHRS and CDR2 is YFSETQ. With 1 base clipped from V and 5 bases from J, the junction kept 9 bases outside the gene matches. The CDR3 runs to 16 residues. CDR3 amino acids: CASSLHGLAGANEQYF. CDR3 bases: TGCGCCAGCAGCTTGCACGGTCTAGCGGGAGCTAACGAGCAGTACTTC. The full variable domain, rest sourced from reference TRBV5-1 and TRBJ2-7, is KAGVTQTPRYLIKTRGQQVTLSCSPISGHRSVSWYQQTPGQGLQFLFEYFSETQRNKGNFPGRFSGRQFSNSRSEMNVSTLELGDSALYLCASSLHGLAGANEQYFGPGTRLTVT.

This clone was recorded only once. This chain joins TRBV7-9 and TRBJ2-1, with 11 bases lining up with TRBD2. Germline V lookup: CDR1 SEHNR, CDR2 FQNEAQ (reference sequence). With 5 bases clipped from V and 2 bases from J, the junction kept 2 bases outside the gene matches. The CDR3 sequence is 15 residues long. CDR3 amino acids: CASSLTSGTYNEQFF. The CDR3 DNA is TGTGCCAGCAGCCTGACTAGCGGGACCTACAATGAGCAGTTCTTC.

The chain combines TRBV20-1 with TRBJ2-2, with D possibly being TRBD2 (5 bases). There are 11 residues in the CDR3. Deletions cut 6 bases from V and 5 bases from J, with 7 bases between. Per germline, CDR1 DFQATT and CDR2 SNEGSKA (reference sequence). This CDR3 reads CSAEVTGELFF. The CDR3 DNA sequence: TGCAGTGCGGAGGTGACCGGGGAGCTGTTTTTT.

This chain joins TRBV30 and TRBJ1-4; D gene unclear. The CDR3 length is 13 residues. Germline lookup yields CDR1 GTSNPN and CDR2 SVGIG (reference sequence). Between the trimmed V and J ends, which lost 8 bases and 8 bases, there was a span of 18 bases. CDR3 loop: CAALYGGEEKLFF. As DNA, the CDR3 is TGTGCCGCGCTTTATGGAGGAGAAGAAAAACTGTTTTTT. Full variable domain (outside the CDR3, taken from reference TRBV30 and TRBJ1-4): SQTIHQWPATLVQPVGSPLSLECTVEGTSNPNLYWYRQAAGRGLQLLFYSVGIGQISSEVPQNLSASRPQDRQFILSSKKLLLSDSGFYLCAALYGGEEKLFFGSGTQLSVL.

This clone was seen repeatedly, ten times or more. The CDR3 DNA reads TGTGCCATCAGTGAGCCGGGGGGCTTCACTGAAGCTTTCTTT. This codes for CAISEPGGFTEAFF. The chain couples TRBV10-3 to TRBJ1-1, with TRBD1 as a possible D gene (6 bases). The CDR3 has 14 amino acids. Germline V gene data show CDR1 as ENHRY and CDR2 as SYGVKD. V gave up 2 bases and J gave up 4 bases, with 11 bases separating them.

This clone was seen just once. The rearrangement joins TRBV27 to TRBJ2-5, with D possibly matching TRBD2 (5 bases). The germline V and J ends were trimmed by 5 bases and 5 bases, with 15 bases remaining between them. Per germline, CDR1 MNHEY and CDR2 SMNVEV (reference sequence). This CDR3 comprises 14 residues. CDR3 sequence: CASSPRTPQETQYF. The CDR3 nucleotides are TGTGCCAGCAGTCCCCGGACTCCCCAGGAGACCCAGTACTTC.

This clone has more than one count but fewer than ten. The chain has TRBV28 and TRBJ1-1; tentatively, D is TRBD1 (6 bases). The CDR3 consists of 14 residues. The V gene lost 5 bases and the J gene lost 10 bases, with 20 bases spanning the gap. The germline V gene encodes CDR1 MDHEN and CDR2 SYDVKM. The CDR3 sequence: CASSVTGDLELAFF. CDR3 bases: TGTGCCAGCAGTGTGACAGGAGATCTTGAACTAGCTTTCTTT.